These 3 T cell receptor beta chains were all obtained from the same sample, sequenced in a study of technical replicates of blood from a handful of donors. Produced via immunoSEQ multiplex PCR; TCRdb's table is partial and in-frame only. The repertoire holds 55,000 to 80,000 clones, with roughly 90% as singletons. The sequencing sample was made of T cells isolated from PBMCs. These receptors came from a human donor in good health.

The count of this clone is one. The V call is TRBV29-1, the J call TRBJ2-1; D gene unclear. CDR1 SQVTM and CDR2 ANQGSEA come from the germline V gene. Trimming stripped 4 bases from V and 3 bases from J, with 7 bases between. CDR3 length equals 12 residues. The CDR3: CSVGSGYNEQFF. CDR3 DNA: TGCAGCGTTGGGTCCGGCTACAATGAGCAGTTCTTC.

This chain's CDR3 is CASSLDREVQYF. CDR3 DNA: TGTGCCAGCAGTCTCGACCGGGAAGTGCAGTACTTC. This sequence joins TRBV6-6 and TRBJ2-7; D is possibly TRBD2 (5 bases). V was pared by 5 bases and J by 9 bases, with 14 bases between. The CDR3 length is 12 residues. Germline loops: CDR1 MNHNY, CDR2 SVGAGI (reference sequence).

CDR3 residues: CASSIGSSSSYEQYF. In DNA form, the CDR3 reads TGTGCCAGCAGCATAGGGAGTTCAAGCTCCTACGAGCAGTACTTC. The V call is TRBV5-4, the J call TRBJ2-7, with D possibly TRBD2 on 5 matching bases. This CDR3 is 15 amino acids long. Germline-derived CDR1 and CDR2 are SGHNT and YYREEE (reference sequence). Trimming took off 4 bases at V and 0 bases at J, with 14 bases between the two ends.